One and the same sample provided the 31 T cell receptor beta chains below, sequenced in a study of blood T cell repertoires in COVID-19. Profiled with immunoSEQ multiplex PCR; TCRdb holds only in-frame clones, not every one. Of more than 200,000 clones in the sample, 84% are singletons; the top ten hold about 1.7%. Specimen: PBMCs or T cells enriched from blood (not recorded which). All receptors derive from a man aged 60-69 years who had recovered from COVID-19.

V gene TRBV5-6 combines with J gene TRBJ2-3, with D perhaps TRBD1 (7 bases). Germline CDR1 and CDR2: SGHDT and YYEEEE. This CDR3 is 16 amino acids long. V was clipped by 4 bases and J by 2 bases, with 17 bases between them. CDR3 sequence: CASSLVEGAITDTQYF. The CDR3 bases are TGTGCCAGCAGCCTAGTGGAGGGGGCCATCACAGATACGCAGTATTTT. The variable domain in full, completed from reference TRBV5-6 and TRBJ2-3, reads DAGVTQSPTHLIKTRGQQVTLRCSPKSGHDTVSWYQQALGQGPQFIFQYYEEEERQRGNFPDRFSGHQFPNYSSELNVNALLLGDSALYLCASSLVEGAITDTQYFGPGTRLTVL.

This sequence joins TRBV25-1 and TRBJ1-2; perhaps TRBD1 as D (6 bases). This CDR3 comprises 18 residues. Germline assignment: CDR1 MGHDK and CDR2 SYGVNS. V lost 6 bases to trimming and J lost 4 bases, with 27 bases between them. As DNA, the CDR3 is TGTGCCAGCAGCCCGGGACACCAAGGGCCTGGGGATCTCTATGGCTACACCTTC. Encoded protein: CASSPGHQGPGDLYGYTF.

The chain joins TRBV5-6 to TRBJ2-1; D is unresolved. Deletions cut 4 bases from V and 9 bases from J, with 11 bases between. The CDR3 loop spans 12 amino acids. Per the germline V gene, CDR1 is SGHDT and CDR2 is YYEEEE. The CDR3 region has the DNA TGTGCCAGCAGCCGACACCGTACTGAGCAGTTCTTC. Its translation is CASSRHRTEQFF.

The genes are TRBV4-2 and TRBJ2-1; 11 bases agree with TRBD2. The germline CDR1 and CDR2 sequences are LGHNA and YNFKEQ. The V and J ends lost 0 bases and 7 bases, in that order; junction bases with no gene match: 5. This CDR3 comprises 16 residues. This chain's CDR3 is CASSQDSGGAKNEQFF. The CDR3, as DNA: TGTGCCAGCAGCCAAGATAGCGGGGGGGCCAAGAATGAGCAGTTCTTC.

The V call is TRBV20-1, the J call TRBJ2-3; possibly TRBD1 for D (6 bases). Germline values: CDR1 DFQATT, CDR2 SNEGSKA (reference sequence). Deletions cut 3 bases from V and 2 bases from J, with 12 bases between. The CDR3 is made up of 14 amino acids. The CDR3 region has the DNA TGCAGTGCTAGTTGGGGGCGGAACACAGATACGCAGTATTTT. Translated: CSASWGRNTDTQYF.

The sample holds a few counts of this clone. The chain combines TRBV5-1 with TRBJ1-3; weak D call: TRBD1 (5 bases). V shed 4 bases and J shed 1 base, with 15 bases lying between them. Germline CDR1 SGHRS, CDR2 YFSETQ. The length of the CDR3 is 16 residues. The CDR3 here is CASSPSTTESGNTIYF. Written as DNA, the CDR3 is TGCGCCAGCAGCCCTTCGACGACAGAGTCTGGAAACACCATATATTTT.

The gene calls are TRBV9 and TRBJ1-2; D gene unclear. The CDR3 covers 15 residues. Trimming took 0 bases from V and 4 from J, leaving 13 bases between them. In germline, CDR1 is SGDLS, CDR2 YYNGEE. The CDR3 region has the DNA TGTGCCAGCAGCGTAGATGGCGGCGGTGTCTATGGCTACACCTTC. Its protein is CASSVDGGGVYGYTF.

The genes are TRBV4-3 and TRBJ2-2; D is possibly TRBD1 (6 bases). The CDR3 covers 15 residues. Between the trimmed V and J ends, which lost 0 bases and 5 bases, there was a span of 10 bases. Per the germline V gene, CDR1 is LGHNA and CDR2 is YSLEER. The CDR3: CASSQDGQLTGELFF. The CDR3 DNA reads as TGCGCCAGCAGCCAAGATGGACAGCTAACCGGGGAGCTGTTTTTT.

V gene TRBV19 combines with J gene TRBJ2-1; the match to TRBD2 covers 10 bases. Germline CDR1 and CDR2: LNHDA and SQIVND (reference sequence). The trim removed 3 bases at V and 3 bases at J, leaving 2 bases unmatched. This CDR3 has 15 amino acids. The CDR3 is CASSIQRGGYNEQFF. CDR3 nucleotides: TGTGCCAGTAGTATTCAGCGGGGGGGCTACAATGAGCAGTTCTTC.

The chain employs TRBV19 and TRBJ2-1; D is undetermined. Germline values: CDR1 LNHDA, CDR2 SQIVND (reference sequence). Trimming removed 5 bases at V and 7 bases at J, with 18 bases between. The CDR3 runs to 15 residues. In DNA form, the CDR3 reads TGTGCCAGTAGTCTCCGAGTCCGGGTTGGGAATGAGCAGTTCTTC. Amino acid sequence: CASSLRVRVGNEQFF.

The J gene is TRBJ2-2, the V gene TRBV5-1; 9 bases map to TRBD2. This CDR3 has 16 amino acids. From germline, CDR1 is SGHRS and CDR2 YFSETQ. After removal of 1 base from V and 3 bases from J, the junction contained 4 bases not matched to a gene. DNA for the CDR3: TGCGCCAGCAGCTTGCGTCTAGCGGGGCACACCGGGGAGCTGTTTTTT. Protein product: CASSLRLAGHTGELFF.

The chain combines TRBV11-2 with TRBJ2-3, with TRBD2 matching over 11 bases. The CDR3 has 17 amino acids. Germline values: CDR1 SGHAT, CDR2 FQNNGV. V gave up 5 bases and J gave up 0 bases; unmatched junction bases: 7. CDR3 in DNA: TGTGCCAGCAGCGAACAACCTAGCGGGGGGAGCACAGATACGCAGTATTTT. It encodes CASSEQPSGGSTDTQYF.

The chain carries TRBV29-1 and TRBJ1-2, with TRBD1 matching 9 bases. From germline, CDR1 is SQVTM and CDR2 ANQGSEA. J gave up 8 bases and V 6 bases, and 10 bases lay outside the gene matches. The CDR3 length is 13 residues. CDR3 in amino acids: CSVGPGQGPGYTF. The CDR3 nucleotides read TGCAGCGTCGGACCGGGACAGGGTCCGGGCTACACCTTC.

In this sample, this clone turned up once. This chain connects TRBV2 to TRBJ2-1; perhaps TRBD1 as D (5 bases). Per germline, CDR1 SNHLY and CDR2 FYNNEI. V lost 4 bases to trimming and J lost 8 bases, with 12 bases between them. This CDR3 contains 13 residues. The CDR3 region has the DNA TGTGCCAGCAGTGGCAGGGTTACGGATGAGCAGTTCTTC. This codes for CASSGRVTDEQFF. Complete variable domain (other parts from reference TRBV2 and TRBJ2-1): EPEVTQTPSHQVTQMGQEVILRCVPISNHLYFYWYRQILGQKVEFLVSFYNNEISEKSEIFDDQFSVERPDGSNFTLKIRSTKLEDSAMYFCASSGRVTDEQFFGPGTRLTVL.

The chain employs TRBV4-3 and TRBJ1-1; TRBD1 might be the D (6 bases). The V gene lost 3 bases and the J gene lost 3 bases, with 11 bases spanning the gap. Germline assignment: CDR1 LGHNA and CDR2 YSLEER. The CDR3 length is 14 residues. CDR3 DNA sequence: TGCGCCAGCAGCCAGGGCCAGGGGTACACTGAAGCTTTCTTT. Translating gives CASSQGQGYTEAFF.

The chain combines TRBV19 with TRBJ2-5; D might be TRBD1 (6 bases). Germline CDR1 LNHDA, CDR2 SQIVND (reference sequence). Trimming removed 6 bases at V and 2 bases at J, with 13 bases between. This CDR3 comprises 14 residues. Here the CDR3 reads CASSQNRAQETQYF. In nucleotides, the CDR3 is TGTGCCAGTAGCCAGAACAGGGCGCAAGAGACCCAGTACTTC. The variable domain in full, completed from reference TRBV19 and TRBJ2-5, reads DGGITQSPKYLFRKEGQNVTLSCEQNLNHDAMYWYRQDPGQGLRLIYYSQIVNDFQKGDIAEGYSVSREKKESFPLTVTSAQKNPTAFYLCASSQNRAQETQYFGPGTRLLVL.

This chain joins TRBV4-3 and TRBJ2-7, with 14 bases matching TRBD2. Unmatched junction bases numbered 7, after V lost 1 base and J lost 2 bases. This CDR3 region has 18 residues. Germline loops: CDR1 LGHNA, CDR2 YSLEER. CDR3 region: CASSQVLTSGGGPYEQYF. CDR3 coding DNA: TGCGCCAGCAGCCAAGTATTGACTAGCGGGGGGGGTCCCTACGAGCAGTACTTC.

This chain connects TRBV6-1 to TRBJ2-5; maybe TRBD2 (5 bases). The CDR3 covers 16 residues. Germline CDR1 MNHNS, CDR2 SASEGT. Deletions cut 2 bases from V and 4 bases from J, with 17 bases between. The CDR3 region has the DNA TGTGCCAGCAGTGAAATACCGTGGGTCCGGGGAGAGACCCAGTACTTC. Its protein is CASSEIPWVRGETQYF.

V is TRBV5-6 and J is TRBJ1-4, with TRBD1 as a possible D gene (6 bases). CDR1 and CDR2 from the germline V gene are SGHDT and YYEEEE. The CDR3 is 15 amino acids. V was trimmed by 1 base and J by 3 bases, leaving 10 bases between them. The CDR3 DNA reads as TGTGCCAGCAGCTTGACAGGGACCCCTAATGAAAAACTGTTTTTT. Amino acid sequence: CASSLTGTPNEKLFF.

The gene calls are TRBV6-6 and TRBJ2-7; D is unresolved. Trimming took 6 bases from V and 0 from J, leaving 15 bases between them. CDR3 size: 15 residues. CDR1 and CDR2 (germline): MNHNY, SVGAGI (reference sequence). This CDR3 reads CASRSTGSTSYEQYF. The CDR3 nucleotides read TGTGCCAGCAGATCAACCGGGTCCACCTCCTACGAGCAGTACTTC.

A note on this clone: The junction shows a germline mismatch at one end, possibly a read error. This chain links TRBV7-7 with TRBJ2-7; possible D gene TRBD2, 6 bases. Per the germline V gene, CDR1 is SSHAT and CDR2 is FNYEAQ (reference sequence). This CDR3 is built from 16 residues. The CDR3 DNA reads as TGTGCTAGCAGCTCATACCGGGGGTCGGTCCTCTACGAGCAGTACTTC. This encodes CASSSYRGSVLYEQYF.

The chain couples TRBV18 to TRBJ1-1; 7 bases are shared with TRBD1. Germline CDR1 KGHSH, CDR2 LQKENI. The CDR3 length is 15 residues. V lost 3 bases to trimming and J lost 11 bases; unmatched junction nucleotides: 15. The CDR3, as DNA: TGTGCCAGCTCACCCCTCGACAGGGCCTACGTTGGGGCTTTCTTT. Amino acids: CASSPLDRAYVGAFF. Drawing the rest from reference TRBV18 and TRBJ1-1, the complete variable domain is NAGVMQNPRHLVRRRGQEARLRCSPMKGHSHVYWYRQLPEEGLKFMVYLQKENIIDESGMPKERFSAEFPKEGPSILRIQQVVRGDSAAYFCASSPLDRAYVGAFFGQGTRLTVV.

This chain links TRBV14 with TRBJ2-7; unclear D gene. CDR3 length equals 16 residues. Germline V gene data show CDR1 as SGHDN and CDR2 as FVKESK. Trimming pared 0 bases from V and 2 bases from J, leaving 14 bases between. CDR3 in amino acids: CASSQDIVLPAYEQYF. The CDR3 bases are TGTGCCAGCAGCCAAGACATCGTCCTCCCGGCCTACGAGCAGTACTTC.

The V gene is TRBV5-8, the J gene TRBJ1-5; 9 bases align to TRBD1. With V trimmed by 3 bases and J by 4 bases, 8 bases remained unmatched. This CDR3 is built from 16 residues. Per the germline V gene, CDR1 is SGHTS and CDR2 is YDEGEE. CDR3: CASSSDRGISNQPQHF. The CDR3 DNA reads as TGTGCCAGCAGCTCAGACAGGGGGATTAGTAATCAGCCCCAGCATTTT.

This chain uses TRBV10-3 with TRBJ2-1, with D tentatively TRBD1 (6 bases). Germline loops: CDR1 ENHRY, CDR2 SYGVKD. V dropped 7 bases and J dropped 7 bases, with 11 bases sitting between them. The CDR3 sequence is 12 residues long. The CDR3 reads CAITSGVNEQFF. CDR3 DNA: TGTGCCATCACTTCAGGGGTAAATGAGCAGTTCTTC.

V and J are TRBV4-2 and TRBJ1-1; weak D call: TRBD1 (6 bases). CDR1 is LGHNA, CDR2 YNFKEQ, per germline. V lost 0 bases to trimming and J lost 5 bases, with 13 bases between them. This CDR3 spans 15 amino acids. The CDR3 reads CASSQDRQGQTEAFF. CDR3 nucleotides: TGTGCCAGCAGCCAAGATAGGCAGGGGCAAACTGAAGCTTTCTTT.

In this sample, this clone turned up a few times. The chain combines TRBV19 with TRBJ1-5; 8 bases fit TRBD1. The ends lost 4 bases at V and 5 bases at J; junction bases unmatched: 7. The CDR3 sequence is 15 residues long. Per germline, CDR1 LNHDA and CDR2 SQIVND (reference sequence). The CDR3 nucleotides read TGTGCCAGTAGTACCGAGGACAGGGACGATCAGCCCCAGCATTTT. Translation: CASSTEDRDDQPQHF. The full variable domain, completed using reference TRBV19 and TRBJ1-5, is DGGITQSPKYLFRKEGQNVTLSCEQNLNHDAMYWYRQDPGQGLRLIYYSQIVNDFQKGDIAEGYSVSREKKESFPLTVTSAQKNPTAFYLCASSTEDRDDQPQHFGDGTRLSIL.

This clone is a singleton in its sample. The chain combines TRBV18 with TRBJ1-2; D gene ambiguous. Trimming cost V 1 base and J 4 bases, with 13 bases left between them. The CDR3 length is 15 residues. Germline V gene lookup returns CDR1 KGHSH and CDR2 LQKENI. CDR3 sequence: CASSPREKLGYGYTF. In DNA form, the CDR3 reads TGTGCCAGCTCACCACGGGAGAAGTTGGGCTATGGCTACACCTTC. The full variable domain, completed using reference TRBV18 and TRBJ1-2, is NAGVMQNPRHLVRRRGQEARLRCSPMKGHSHVYWYRQLPEEGLKFMVYLQKENIIDESGMPKERFSAEFPKEGPSILRIQQVVRGDSAAYFCASSPREKLGYGYTFGSGTRLTVV.

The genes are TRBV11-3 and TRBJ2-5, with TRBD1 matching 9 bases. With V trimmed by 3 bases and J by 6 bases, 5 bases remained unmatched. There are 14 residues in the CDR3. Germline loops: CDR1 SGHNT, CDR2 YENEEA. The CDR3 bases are TGTGCCAGCAGCTTTATACAGGGGGCGAAGACCCAGTACTTC. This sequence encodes CASSFIQGAKTQYF.

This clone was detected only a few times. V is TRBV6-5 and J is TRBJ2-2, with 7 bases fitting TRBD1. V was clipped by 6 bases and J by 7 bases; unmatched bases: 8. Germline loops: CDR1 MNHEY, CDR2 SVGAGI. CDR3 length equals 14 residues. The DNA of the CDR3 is TGTGCCAGCAGCCTGAGACAGGGCTACGGGGAGCTGTTTTTT. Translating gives CASSLRQGYGELFF.

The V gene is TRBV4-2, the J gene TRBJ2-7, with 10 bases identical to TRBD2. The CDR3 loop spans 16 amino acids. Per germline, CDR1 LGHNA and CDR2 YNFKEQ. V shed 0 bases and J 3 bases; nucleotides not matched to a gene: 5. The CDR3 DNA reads TGTGCCAGCAGCCAAGACCGAGCGGGGGGGAGCTACGAGCAGTACTTC. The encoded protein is CASSQDRAGGSYEQYF.